Below are 17 T cell receptor beta chains sequenced from a single sample in a study of blood T cell repertoires in COVID-19. TCRdb keeps only in-frame clones here, not all; method: immunoSEQ multiplex PCR. The sample lists some 260,000 clones, roughly 90% occurring once. Source material: PBMCs or T cells enriched from blood (not recorded which). The receptors were sampled from a man aged 40-55 years who had recovered from COVID-19.

The chain combines TRBV18 with TRBJ2-2; no reliable D call. CDR1 and CDR2 from the germline V gene are KGHSH and LQKENI. The CDR3 sequence is 12 residues long. Trimming pared 5 bases from V and 6 bases from J, leaving 7 bases between. CDR3 loop: CASSTVAGELFF. CDR3 DNA: TGTGCCAGCTCAACAGTCGCCGGGGAGCTGTTTTTT.

CDR3: CASSLVVGGTEAFF. For the CDR3, the DNA is TGTGCCAGCAGCTTAGTGGTAGGAGGGACTGAAGCTTTCTTT. This rearrangement joins TRBV7-9 to TRBJ1-1; D gene uncertain. Trimming stripped 1 base from V and 5 bases from J, with 11 bases between. CDR1 and CDR2 (germline): SEHNR, FQNEAQ (reference sequence). The CDR3 spans 14 residues.

The rearrangement links TRBV28 to TRBJ2-3, with D hard to call. This CDR3 region has 16 residues. Deletions cut 3 bases from V and 2 bases from J, with 15 bases between. Germline CDR1 reads MDHEN; CDR2 reads SYDVKM. The CDR3 DNA sequence: TGTGCCAGCAGTTTTGTGTCAGAGGTTATCACAGATACGCAGTATTTT. Translated: CASSFVSEVITDTQYF.

The chain couples TRBV4-3 to TRBJ1-1, with D unclear. Looked up from germline, CDR1 is LGHNA and CDR2 is YSLEER. Trimming took 1 base from V and 1 from J, leaving 4 bases between them. The CDR3 length is 13 residues. CDR3 coding DNA: TGCGCCAGCAGCCAAGGACAGAACACTGAAGCTTTCTTT. This translates into CASSQGQNTEAFF.

The rearrangement joins TRBV25-1 to TRBJ2-3, with a possible D match to TRBD2 (6 bases). The length of the CDR3 is 15 residues. V was clipped by 4 bases and J by 2 bases, with 13 bases between them. The V gene's germline CDR1 is MGHDK and CDR2 SYGVNS. DNA for the CDR3: TGTGCCAGCAGTGCCTGGGGAGGTTCCACAGATACGCAGTATTTT. This sequence encodes CASSAWGGSTDTQYF.

The genes are TRBV7-3 and TRBJ2-1; 11 positions match TRBD2. CDR3 length: 16 amino acids. Germline CDR1 SGHTA, CDR2 FQGTGA. With V trimmed by 5 bases and J by 3 bases, 6 bases remained unmatched. The CDR3 loop reads CASSPLAGGFYNEQFF. As DNA, the CDR3 is TGTGCCAGCAGCCCGTTAGCGGGAGGGTTCTACAATGAGCAGTTCTTC.

The chain has TRBV15 and TRBJ2-7, with TRBD2 matching over 7 bases. The germline CDR1 and CDR2 sequences are LNHNV and YYDKDF (reference sequence). Trimming cost V 3 bases and J 7 bases; bases outside gene matches: 9. The CDR3 is made up of 14 amino acids. The CDR3 DNA reads as TGTGCCACCAGCAGGGCGGGCGGGAGCGGAGAGCAGTACTTC. It codes for CATSRAGGSGEQYF.

This clone was seen a few times. The rearrangement links TRBV13 to TRBJ2-3; TRBD2 matches 11 bases. CDR1 PRHDT and CDR2 FYEKMQ come from the germline V gene (reference sequence). With 5 bases clipped from V and 0 bases from J, the junction kept 4 bases outside the gene matches. This CDR3 spans 16 amino acids. The CDR3 spells CASSLRTSGSTDTQYF. CDR3 bases: TGTGCCAGCAGCCTCCGGACTAGCGGGAGCACAGATACGCAGTATTTT.

The chain joins TRBV19 to TRBJ2-5, with D perhaps TRBD2 (6 bases). The CDR3 runs to 16 residues. Trimming left V 4 bases short and J 5 bases short, with 20 bases between. CDR1 is LNHDA, CDR2 SQIVND, per germline (reference sequence). This CDR3 is CASSRPRAGRWETQYF. CDR3 nucleotides: TGTGCCAGTAGTAGGCCCCGGGCAGGGAGGTGGGAGACCCAGTACTTC. The whole variable domain, remainder taken from reference TRBV19 and TRBJ2-5, is DGGITQSPKYLFRKEGQNVTLSCEQNLNHDAMYWYRQDPGQGLRLIYYSQIVNDFQKGDIAEGYSVSREKKESFPLTVTSAQKNPTAFYLCASSRPRAGRWETQYFGPGTRLLVL.

The rearrangement joins TRBV12-5 to TRBJ1-5; no clear D gene. The V gene lost 0 bases and the J gene lost 4 bases, with 10 bases spanning the gap. The CDR3 runs to 15 residues. The V gene's germline CDR1 is LGHNT and CDR2 FRNRAP. The chain's CDR3 is CASGLVDGGNQPQHF. Here the CDR3 DNA reads TGTGCTAGTGGTTTGGTAGACGGCGGAAATCAGCCCCAGCATTTT.

The V and J genes are TRBV7-7 and TRBJ2-1, with 14 bases fitting TRBD2. The germline V gene encodes CDR1 SSHAT and CDR2 FNYEAQ (reference sequence). The CDR3 has 22 amino acids. Trimming removed 5 bases from V and 4 bases from J; junction bases left unmatched: 22. The CDR3 sequence is CASSGPGNPRLAGGPFYNEQFF. The CDR3 DNA is TGTGCCAGCAGCGGACCAGGGAATCCCAGACTAGCGGGAGGGCCGTTTTACAATGAGCAGTTCTTC.

V usage is TRBV10-3 and J usage is TRBJ1-3, with D hard to call. The CDR3 is made up of 15 amino acids. V lost 10 bases, J lost 0 bases, and 16 bases lay in between. Germline V CDR1 and CDR2: ENHRY, SYGVKD. CDR3 in DNA: TGTGCCACCACCCTAGATTTGGGCTCTGGAAACACCATATATTTT. Its translation: CATTLDLGSGNTIYF.

The chain couples TRBV19 to TRBJ2-2, with D uncertain. Trimming pared 1 base from V and 1 base from J, leaving 13 bases between. Germline V lookup: CDR1 LNHDA, CDR2 SQIVND (reference sequence). The length of the CDR3 is 17 residues. The CDR3 region has the DNA TGTGCCAGTAGTATAGGCTGGTGGGCAGGGAACACCGGGGAGCTGTTTTTT. Its protein product is CASSIGWWAGNTGELFF.

The chain joins TRBV6-5 to TRBJ2-5; 8 nucleotides align to TRBD1. CDR1 and CDR2 from the germline V gene are MNHEY and SVGAGI. J lost 6 bases, V lost 6 bases, and 9 bases had no gene match. The length of the CDR3 is 14 residues. CDR3 in amino acids: CASSWTGSAQTQYF. DNA of the CDR3: TGTGCCAGCAGCTGGACAGGGTCCGCGCAGACCCAGTACTTC.

The rearrangement joins TRBV10-3 to TRBJ1-1; possibly TRBD1 for D (6 bases). V was pared by 1 base and J by 1 base, with 10 bases between. The CDR3 consists of 15 residues. CDR1 is ENHRY and CDR2 is SYGVKD in the germline V gene. In DNA, the CDR3 is TGTGCCATCAGTGAGTTGGGCAGGGGGAACACTGAAGCTTTCTTT. Amino acid sequence: CAISELGRGNTEAFF.

This chain connects TRBV4-1 to TRBJ1-5; D may be TRBD1 (6 bases). V was cut by 1 base and J by 2 bases, with 18 bases left in between. The CDR3 covers 18 residues. Germline V gives CDR1 MGHRA, CDR2 YSYEKL. CDR3 loop: CASSQVAAGVMGNQPQHF. The CDR3 nucleotides are TGCGCCAGCAGCCAAGTGGCGGCAGGGGTAATGGGCAATCAGCCCCAGCATTTT.

The chain links TRBV18 to TRBJ1-4; D might be TRBD1 (6 bases). CDR1 is KGHSH, CDR2 LQKENI, per germline. V shed 2 bases and J shed 3 bases, with 10 bases lying between them. This CDR3 spans 15 amino acids. CDR3 sequence: CASSPDWGPNEKLFF. Written as DNA, the CDR3 is TGTGCCAGCTCACCAGACTGGGGGCCTAATGAAAAACTGTTTTTT.